Listed here are 10 T cell receptor beta chains from one sample, sequenced in a study of cytomegalovirus exposure and HLA in healthy donors. 60 Vbeta and 13 Jbeta primers were used in PCR. Only in-frame clones appear in the TCRdb table, and some are missing; sequencing was by immunoSEQ multiplex PCR. Here the sample spans under 200,000 clones, around 80% being singletons. Material for sequencing was PBMCs. These receptors were obtained from a man aged 25-45 years in good health and CMV-seronegative.

This clone was observed a handful of times. The rearrangement links TRBV7-9 to TRBJ2-2; the match to TRBD2 covers 11 bases. Germline V gives CDR1 SEHNR, CDR2 FQNEAQ (reference sequence). The CDR3 extends over 18 amino acids. Trimming removed 4 bases from V and 2 bases from J; junction bases left unmatched: 9. The CDR3 protein is CASSSIGTSGLNTGELFF. In DNA, the CDR3 is TGTGCCAGCAGCTCAATCGGGACTAGCGGCCTAAACACCGGGGAGCTGTTTTTT. Complete variable domain (other parts from reference TRBV7-9 and TRBJ2-2): DTGVSQNPRHKITKRGQNVTFRCDPISEHNRLYWYRQTLGQGPEFLTYFQNEAQLEKSRLLSDRFSAERPKGSFSTLEIQRTEQGDSAMYLCASSSIGTSGLNTGELFFGEGSRLTVL.

This sequence joins TRBV9 and TRBJ2-3, with TRBD2 identical over 8 bases. CDR3 length: 16 residues. V was clipped by 2 bases and J by 2 bases; unmatched bases: 7. The germline V gene has CDR1 SGDLS and CDR2 YYNGEE. The CDR3 is CASSVRVAGFTDTQYF. In DNA form, the CDR3 reads TGTGCCAGCAGCGTCAGGGTAGCGGGATTCACAGATACGCAGTATTTT.

The chain couples TRBV30 to TRBJ2-2; unclear D gene. The CDR3 runs to 15 residues. The ends were cut back, 5 bases at V and 0 bases at J, with 13 bases in the middle. Germline CDR1 and CDR2: GTSNPN and SVGIG (reference sequence). This CDR3 reads CAWGIRQSNTGELFF. The DNA of the CDR3 is TGTGCCTGGGGCATCAGGCAATCGAACACCGGGGAGCTGTTTTTT.

The gene calls are TRBV7-2 and TRBJ2-1; D is possibly TRBD2 (6 bases). Germline CDR1 reads SGHTA; CDR2 reads FQGNSA. The CDR3 is 14 amino acids. V was cut by 3 bases and J by 7 bases, with 13 bases left in between. CDR3 bases: TGTGCCAGCAGCTTGTGGGGACTCTCTAATGAGCAGTTCTTC. It yields the protein CASSLWGLSNEQFF.

The genes are TRBV10-3 and TRBJ1-1, with D uncertain. The CDR3 contains 10 residues. Trimming cost V 11 bases and J 7 bases, with 11 bases left between them. Germline CDR1 ENHRY, CDR2 SYGVKD. This CDR3 is CAAGDFEAFF. The CDR3 coding sequence is TGTGCCGCCGGGGATTTTGAAGCTTTCTTT.

This clone was detected a few times. The rearrangement links TRBV28 to TRBJ1-1; no definite D call. The CDR3 length is 11 residues. Germline V gene sequence: CDR1 MDHEN, CDR2 SYDVKM. Trimming removed 7 bases from V and 0 bases from J, with 3 bases in between. The CDR3 is CASILNTEAFF. CDR3 sequence (DNA): TGTGCCAGCATCTTGAACACTGAAGCTTTCTTT. The full variable domain, completed using reference TRBV28 and TRBJ1-1, is DVKVTQSSRYLVKRTGEKVFLECVQDMDHENMFWYRQDPGLGLRLIYFSYDVKMKEKGDIPEGYSVSREKKERFSLILESASTNQTSMYLCASILNTEAFFGQGTRLTVV.

The chain recombines TRBV11-2 with TRBJ2-5, with TRBD1 matching over 9 bases. V lost 3 bases to trimming and J lost 0 bases; unmatched junction nucleotides: 5. This CDR3 is built from 16 residues. The germline CDR1 and CDR2 sequences are SGHAT and FQNNGV. The CDR3 loop reads CASSFRDRVYQETQYF. DNA for the CDR3: TGTGCCAGCAGCTTCCGGGACAGGGTATACCAAGAGACCCAGTACTTC.

The chain couples TRBV5-1 to TRBJ2-1, with a possible D match to TRBD2 (6 bases). Per germline, CDR1 SGHRS and CDR2 YFSETQ. Trimming stripped 1 base from V and 5 bases from J, with 10 bases between. This CDR3 has 14 amino acids. In nucleotides, the CDR3 is TGCGCCAGCAGCTTGTCTGGACTAAACAATGAGCAGTTCTTC. Translated, it gives CASSLSGLNNEQFF.

The chain recombines TRBV6-1 with TRBJ1-1; D is ambiguous. In germline, CDR1 is MNHNS, CDR2 SASEGT. This CDR3 comprises 13 residues. V was cut by 6 bases and J by 4 bases, with 12 bases left in between. CDR3 nucleotides: TGTGCCAGCAGAGAGGGTGGAGGCACTGAAGCTTTCTTT. It is translated as CASREGGGTEAFF.

The chain uses TRBV28 and TRBJ1-6, with 7 bases aligning to TRBD1. Germline V gives CDR1 MDHEN, CDR2 SYDVKM. With V trimmed by 6 bases and J by 10 bases, 9 bases remained unmatched. There are 14 residues in the CDR3. CDR3 sequence reads: CASSLGQRSSPLHF. In nucleotides, the CDR3 is TGTGCCAGCAGCCTGGGACAGAGGTCCTCACCCCTCCACTTT.